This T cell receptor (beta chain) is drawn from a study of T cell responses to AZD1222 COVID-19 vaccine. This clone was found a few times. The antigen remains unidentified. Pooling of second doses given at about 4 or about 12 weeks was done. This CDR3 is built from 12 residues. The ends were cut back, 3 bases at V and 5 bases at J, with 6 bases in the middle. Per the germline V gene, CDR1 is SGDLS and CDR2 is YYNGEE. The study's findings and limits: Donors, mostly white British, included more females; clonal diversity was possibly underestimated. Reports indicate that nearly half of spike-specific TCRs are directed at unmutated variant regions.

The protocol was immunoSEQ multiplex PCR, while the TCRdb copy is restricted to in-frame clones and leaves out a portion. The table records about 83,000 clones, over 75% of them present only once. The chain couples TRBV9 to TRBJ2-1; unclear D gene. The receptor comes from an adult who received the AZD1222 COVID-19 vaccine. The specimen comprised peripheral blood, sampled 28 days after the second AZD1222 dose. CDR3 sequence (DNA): TGTGCCAGCAGCGCATTCAACAATGAGCAGTTCTTC. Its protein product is CASSAFNNEQFF.